This paragraph covers one TCR beta chain sequence. The antigen remains undetermined. Sequence at one end of the junction differs from germline and may be a read error. CDR1 SGHAT and CDR2 FQNNGV come from the germline V gene. The length of the CDR3 is 14 residues. No cell sorting was done before RNA was extracted from the tissue. These data come from a study of tumor and adjacent non-tumor tissue in lung cancer. Study in general: Stage I to III disease affected 9 to 10 men and 4 or 5 women aged roughly 31 to 85. Some 4.2 million productive TCRbeta reads were obtained per sample on average. Study results and limitations: Tumor tissue had significantly higher TCR diversity than normal lung. Normal lung showed higher cumulative top 100 clone frequency than tumor.

Three rounds of nested PCR, following a modified ARM-PCR protocol, produced the TCRbeta library. One entry per CDR3 protein results from TCRdb running MiXCR on the multiplex PCR reads. The sample comprises about 82,000 distinct CDR3 sequences, roughly 73% of which are singletons, and over 9.5% rests with the top ten. The receptor was isolated from a woman aged 45-60 years with non-small cell lung cancer. The V gene is TRBV11-2, the J gene TRBJ2-7, with 9 nucleotides matching TRBD2. The source material was lung tumor tissue. The CDR3, as DNA: TGCGCCAGCAGTCCTAGCGGGACCTACTACGAGCAGTACTTC. It specifies CASSPSGTYYEQYF.